These T cell receptor beta chains were read from a single sample in a study of T-cell reconstitution after alpha-beta-depleted transplantation in children. From the PCR reads, TCRdb called clonotypes with MiXCR, one entry per CDR3 protein. The data contain 330,000 or so distinct CDR3 sequences, almost 8% of them singletons. The starting material was peripheral blood, obtained 360 days after TCRalphabeta/CD19-depleted stem cell transplant. These receptors were collected from a female patient between 2 and 15 years old who had a stem cell transplant for Fanconi anemia, so the T cells may come from the graft donor. CDR3s include the opening cysteine and the closing phenylalanine or tryptophan. Fields, in order: V gene, J gene, clone size, D gene, CDR3 DNA, CDR3 protein. A D gene is named only where the DNA matches it firmly. A row's size may be missing; if present it is once, few, many or a size class.

v_gene: TRBV9; j_gene: TRBJ2-7; abundance: many; d_gene: .; CDR3nt: TGTGCCAGCAGCGTAAGCTCCCAAAACTACGAGCAGTACTTC; CDR3aa: CASSVSSQNYEQYF
v_gene: TRBV5-3; j_gene: TRBJ2-4; abundance: .; d_gene: .; CDR3nt: TGTGCCAGGAGCCTTGGGGGAGAGGACATTCAGTACTTC; CDR3aa: CARSLGGEDIQYF
v_gene: TRBV7-3; j_gene: TRBJ1-1; abundance: .; d_gene: .; CDR3nt: TGTGCCAGCTCCCCGGTAGGCGGACTCATGAACACTGAAGCTTTCTTT; CDR3aa: CASSPVGGLMNTEAFF
v_gene: TRBV20-1; j_gene: TRBJ2-1; abundance: many; d_gene: TRBD2; CDR3nt: TGCAGTGCTAGATCTTGGCCTAGCGGGAGCTATGAGCAGTTCTTC; CDR3aa: CSARSWPSGSYEQFF
v_gene: TRBV3-1; j_gene: TRBJ1-3; abundance: .; d_gene: .; CDR3nt: TGTGCCAGCAGCCAACGGTACACCATATATTTT; CDR3aa: CASSQRYTIYF
v_gene: TRBV6-1; j_gene: TRBJ2-7; abundance: many; d_gene: .; CDR3nt: TGTGCCAGCCGTCTAGCGAGCTCCTACGAGCAGTACTTC; CDR3aa: CASRLASSYEQYF
v_gene: TRBV29-1; j_gene: TRBJ1-1; abundance: many; d_gene: TRBD1; CDR3nt: TGCAGCGTCCGGGACAGGGGCCGATGGAACACTGAAGCTTTCTTT; CDR3aa: CSVRDRGRWNTEAFF
v_gene: TRBV6-2/TRBV6-3; j_gene: TRBJ1-1; abundance: .; d_gene: .; CDR3nt: TGTGCCAGTCGATCACATATGAACACTGAAGCTTTCTTT; CDR3aa: CASRSHMNTEAFF
v_gene: TRBV7-8; j_gene: TRBJ1-5; abundance: few; d_gene: .; CDR3nt: TGTGCCAGCAGCTTAGGTTCAGGAACAGGGTCTGGCAATCAGCCCCAGCATTTT; CDR3aa: CASSLGSGTGSGNQPQHF
v_gene: TRBV7-2; j_gene: TRBJ1-1; abundance: few; d_gene: .; CDR3nt: TGTGCCAGCAGTCCGGACCCAGGGAGGAACACTGAAGCTTTCTTT; CDR3aa: CASSPDPGRNTEAFF
v_gene: TRBV12-5; j_gene: TRBJ2-3; abundance: few; d_gene: .; CDR3nt: TGTGCTAGTGGTTTTAGGGCGTCCCAGACTAACACAGATACGCAGTATTTT; CDR3aa: CASGFRASQTNTDTQYF
v_gene: TRBV5-1; j_gene: TRBJ1-1; abundance: .; d_gene: .; CDR3nt: TGCGCCAGCAGCTCGGAACTTGCAGGGGACACTGAAGCTTTCTTT; CDR3aa: CASSSELAGDTEAFF
v_gene: TRBV2; j_gene: TRBJ2-5; abundance: few; d_gene: .; CDR3nt: TGTGCCAGCAGTGAATGGGTCAGGGGCCAAGAGACCCAGTACTTC; CDR3aa: CASSEWVRGQETQYF
v_gene: TRBV9; j_gene: TRBJ2-6; abundance: few; d_gene: .; CDR3nt: TGTGCCAGCAGCGTAGCTGGGGTCTTATCAATCAGGGGGGCCAACGTCCTGACTTTC; CDR3aa: CASSVAGVLSIRGANVLTF
v_gene: TRBV20-1; j_gene: TRBJ2-1; abundance: many; d_gene: .; CDR3nt: TGCAGTGCTAGTGGGTCTGTCGGTCAACCCTACAATGAGCAGTTCTTC; CDR3aa: CSASGSVGQPYNEQFF
v_gene: TRBV12-3/TRBV12-4; j_gene: TRBJ1-1; abundance: many; d_gene: .; CDR3nt: TGTGCCAGCAGTGGCCGGGACCCCCGCGGCAACACTGAAGCTTTCTTT; CDR3aa: CASSGRDPRGNTEAFF
v_gene: TRBV20-1; j_gene: TRBJ1-1; abundance: .; d_gene: .; CDR3nt: TGCAGTGCCGCCCCGGGCAGGGGGAACACTGAAGCTTTCTTT; CDR3aa: CSAAPGRGNTEAFF
v_gene: TRBV11-2; j_gene: TRBJ1-2; abundance: many; d_gene: .; CDR3nt: TGTGCCAGCAGCTTAGATTTGGGGACCTATGAGTATGGCTACACCTTC; CDR3aa: CASSLDLGTYEYGYTF
v_gene: TRBV15; j_gene: TRBJ2-7; abundance: many; d_gene: .; CDR3nt: TGTGCCACCAGCAGAGATGTAAGCTTGACCTACGAGCAGTACTTC; CDR3aa: CATSRDVSLTYEQYF
v_gene: TRBV12-3/TRBV12-4; j_gene: TRBJ1-6; abundance: many; d_gene: .; CDR3nt: TGTGCCAGCAGACAGGGATATAATTCACCCCTCCACTTT; CDR3aa: CASRQGYNSPLHF
v_gene: TRBV29-1; j_gene: TRBJ2-1; abundance: many; d_gene: TRBD2; CDR3nt: TGCAGCGTTGGCTACGGACTAGCGGGAGATCAGTTCTTC; CDR3aa: CSVGYGLAGDQFF
v_gene: TRBV5-4; j_gene: TRBJ2-7; abundance: .; d_gene: TRBD2; CDR3nt: TGTGCCAGCAGCTTGTATAGCGGGAGAAGGCTGGAGGGCGAGCAGTACTTC; CDR3aa: CASSLYSGRRLEGEQYF
v_gene: TRBV9; j_gene: TRBJ2-1; abundance: .; d_gene: .; CDR3nt: TGTGCCAGCAGCGAGACAGTGAGCTCCTACAATGAGCAGTTCTTC; CDR3aa: CASSETVSSYNEQFF
v_gene: TRBV21-1; j_gene: TRBJ2-7; abundance: many; d_gene: .; CDR3nt: TGTGCCAGCAGCAAATCAAGACGGGACAGATCATACGAGCAGTACTTC; CDR3aa: CASSKSRRDRSYEQYF
v_gene: TRBV5-5; j_gene: TRBJ2-7; abundance: many; d_gene: TRBD2; CDR3nt: TGTGCCAGCAGCTGGGACTACCCTCACGAGCAGTACTTC; CDR3aa: CASSWDYPHEQYF
v_gene: TRBV12-3/TRBV12-4; j_gene: TRBJ2-5; abundance: many; d_gene: TRBD1; CDR3nt: TGTGCCAGCAGTTCGGACAGGGGGCAGTTGGAGACCCAGTACTTC; CDR3aa: CASSSDRGQLETQYF
v_gene: TRBV6-2/TRBV6-3; j_gene: TRBJ1-2; abundance: few; d_gene: .; CDR3nt: TGTGCCAGCAGTTACTCGACTGCCGGGCAGGATCTCATCTATGGCTACACCTTC; CDR3aa: CASSYSTAGQDLIYGYTF
v_gene: TRBV27; j_gene: TRBJ2-3; abundance: few; d_gene: .; CDR3nt: TGTGCCAGCAGTTTATCTGTACACTCGAAAGTCCAGTATTTT; CDR3aa: CASSLSVHSKVQYF
v_gene: TRBV5-1; j_gene: TRBJ1-2; abundance: many; d_gene: .; CDR3nt: TGCGCCAGCAGCTTCGGGGAAGGGGGCTACACCTTC; CDR3aa: CASSFGEGGYTF
v_gene: TRBV3-1; j_gene: TRBJ1-2; abundance: few; d_gene: TRBD1; CDR3nt: TGTGCCAGCAGCCAAGATCTGGGACAGCTCTATGGCTACACCTTC; CDR3aa: CASSQDLGQLYGYTF
v_gene: TRBV27; j_gene: TRBJ1-2; abundance: many; d_gene: .; CDR3nt: TGTGCCAGCAGTTTATGGGGAGGGGACTATGGCTACACCTTC; CDR3aa: CASSLWGGDYGYTF
v_gene: TRBV20-1; j_gene: TRBJ1-3; abundance: few; d_gene: .; CDR3nt: TGCAGTGCTAGAGATTTTCTGAGCAGACGGTCAACCTCTGGAAACACCATATATTTT; CDR3aa: CSARDFLSRRSTSGNTIYF
v_gene: TRBV28; j_gene: TRBJ1-1; abundance: many; d_gene: .; CDR3nt: TGTGCCAGCAGTTTTACAGGGAACATGAACACTGAAGCTTTCTTT; CDR3aa: CASSFTGNMNTEAFF
v_gene: TRBV12-3/TRBV12-4; j_gene: TRBJ2-2; abundance: many; d_gene: .; CDR3nt: TGTGCCAGCACCGTACGGGGGACTTTCTACGGGGAGCTGTTTTTT; CDR3aa: CASTVRGTFYGELFF
v_gene: TRBV6-1; j_gene: TRBJ1-6; abundance: few; d_gene: .; CDR3nt: TGTGCCAGCAGTGAACCCAGGATATCCTATAATTCACCCCTCCACTTT; CDR3aa: CASSEPRISYNSPLHF
v_gene: TRBV7-9; j_gene: TRBJ1-1; abundance: many; d_gene: TRBD1; CDR3nt: TGTGCCAGCAGCTTAGGGGGACAGAAGAACACTGAAGCTTTCTTT; CDR3aa: CASSLGGQKNTEAFF
v_gene: TRBV19; j_gene: TRBJ2-4; abundance: few; d_gene: .; CDR3nt: TGTGCCAGTAGCCGAAACATTCAGTACTTC; CDR3aa: CASSRNIQYF
v_gene: TRBV6-1; j_gene: TRBJ1-1; abundance: many; d_gene: TRBD1; CDR3nt: TGTGCCAGCAGTGCGGACAGGGGCTTCCTTCTGGGCACTGAAGCTTTCTTT; CDR3aa: CASSADRGFLLGTEAFF
v_gene: TRBV4-3; j_gene: TRBJ2-1; abundance: many; d_gene: .; CDR3nt: TGCGCCAGCAGCCCTACCCCAGTCACCTACAATGAGCAGTTCTTC; CDR3aa: CASSPTPVTYNEQFF
v_gene: TRBV7-9; j_gene: TRBJ2-1; abundance: many; d_gene: TRBD2; CDR3nt: TGTGCCAGCAGCTCCCGACTAGCGGGACTAAATGAGCAGTTCTTC; CDR3aa: CASSSRLAGLNEQFF
v_gene: TRBV5-1; j_gene: TRBJ2-7; abundance: many; d_gene: TRBD2; CDR3nt: TGCGCCAGCAGCGTTAGACTAGCGGGGGTCTACGAGCAGTACTTC; CDR3aa: CASSVRLAGVYEQYF